This record covers a single T cell receptor (beta chain). Reverse transcription of about 0.45 to 1 ug RNA used random hexamers. Amplification of TCR beta CDR3 used immunoSEQ multiplex PCR across 54 Vbeta and 13 Jbeta. Each CDR3 protein is one row after TCRdb ran MiXCR on the immunoSEQ multiplex PCR reads. The sample records over 120,000 distinct CDR3 sequences, approximately 93% being singletons. Sequencing of TCR beta covered CD8+ and CD4+ T cells obtained from blood. As controls, healthy donors matched for age and sex were used. The authors negatively isolated CD8+ and CD4+ T cells and FACS-enriched TEMRA cells. With 7 bases clipped from V and 2 bases from J, the junction kept 4 bases outside the gene matches. The CDR3 totals 14 residues. Germline CDR1 SNHLY, CDR2 FYNNEI. The sample originates from a study of CD8 T cells in Susac syndrome.

The sample consisted of CD4+ T cells from PBMCs. The chain is built from TRBV2 and TRBJ1-2; 10 bases are a match to TRBD1. The clonotype was recovered from a human donor in good health. The CDR3 coding sequence is TGTGCCAGCATCGTGGACAGGGGGAACTATGGCTACACCTTC. Protein sequence: CASIVDRGNYGYTF.